This TCR beta chain was recovered during a study of regulatory T cells in long-lasting Graves disease (dated by TCRdb to about 2021). Context from the whole study: In the newly diagnosed Graves' disease group, patients had been taking antithyroid drugs for less than 3 months. Persistent Graves' disease patients were compared with newly diagnosed Graves' disease patients by peripheral blood TCR sequencing and RNA sequencing. The study took place in China and was registered as a clinical trial. A total of 33 samples underwent TCR sequencing, from about 13 patients with persistent Graves' disease and approximately 20 patients with newly diagnosed Graves' disease. The paper's findings and limits, for the study overall: Compared with newly diagnosed patients, patients with persistent Graves' disease had lower TCR Shannon entropy and fewer highly expanded clones, which suggests clonal expansion. The study examined only peripheral blood because the primary lesion, thyroid tissue, could not be accessed. TRBV28, TRBJ1-2 and TRBJ2-5 were preferentially used in persistent disease, while TRBV20-1 and TRBJ2-1 were favored in newly diagnosed disease. Sequencing and analysis were limited to the TCR beta chain. A larger number of public clonotypes was shared among persistent patients (approximately 2,500) than among newly diagnosed patients (around 870). The authors acknowledged the small sample size as a limitation that may reduce accuracy.

As regards this clonotype: The specificity of this receptor is unknown. No much larger clone exists at a distance of one base, and base qualities are not known.

Libraries were built with multiplex PCR. The data were produced on an Illumina HiSeq 4000. TCR beta libraries were built with iRepertoire HTBI primers and Arm-PCR amplification of CDR3 regions. Gel purification was performed on PCR products prior to sequencing. The paper's processing steps were these. Gene usage analysis of CDR3 amino acid clonotypes used the approximately 62 TRBV and around 13 TRBJ segments found across samples. COPE and FqMerger were used to merge filtered high-quality paired reads into contigs. BLAST was used to align contigs to the IMGT TRBV, TRBD and TRBJ reference genes, and CDR3 was defined following IMGT. Any clonotype with a frequency above 0.1% was counted as a highly expanded clone. Repertoire diversity was measured by Shannon entropy, and V-J evenness by the Gini coefficient. A clonotype found in more than one individual was treated as public. TCRdb handled the public reads itself, with Q25 trimming in fastp and clone calling in MiXCR, and kept productive beta chains. Rows with one shared CDR3 protein collapse into an entry with the most common genes and DNA. None of the V and J calls come from the authors' own analysis; TCRdb made them. This sample is represented by 400,000 to 500,000 distinct CDR3 sequences; about 15% of them were singletons. The ten largest account for about 8% of the sample.

Taken with the paper, the label for time point translates to: newly diagnosed GD, antithyroid drugs for less than 3 months. RNA was extracted from PBMCs in TRIzol for both TCR sequencing and RNA sequencing. Graves' disease was diagnosed according to American Thyroid Association guidelines. The patients came from an endocrinology department in Xi'an, China. Each patient gave around 9.2 milliliters of peripheral blood, collected in an EDTA anticoagulant tube. Ficoll Paque Plus density gradient separation was used to isolate PBMCs, and no further T cell sorting was performed. An Agilent 2100 Bioanalyzer and agarose gel were used to check RNA quality, while a NanoDrop 2000 measured RNA concentration. From the cysteine up to the phenylalanine, the CDR3 has a length of 11 residues. Just CDR3 DNA is preserved here, 33 bases in frame from base 1. Trimming removed 5 bases from V and 9 bases from J, leaving 8 bases between the germline ends.

Separately, the same data were catalogued under a study of T cells in Graves' hyperthyroidism and ophthalmopathy. The second study reports: Graves' hyperthyroidism was defined as stable when no progression to ophthalmopathy occurred over 18 months of follow-up. Hyperthyroidism patients were newly diagnosed, with disease duration under 2 months, and aged 18 to 65 years. Patients with uncontrolled infections, other autoimmune diseases, pregnancy or lactation were excluded. Diagnoses relied on clinical symptoms, serum thyroxine and TRAb, thyroid ultrasound and orbital computed tomography. The first round of RT-PCR for the TCR CDR3 was performed with the HTBI primer set and the Qiagen OneStep RT-PCR kit. Blood samples also contained most of the expanded thyroid clonotypes (frequency above 0.001), which suggests that blood repertoires may reflect thyroid immune responses. Ophthalmopathy was separated from stable hyperthyroidism by a 13 V-J signature model, with 87.88% sensitivity and 81% to 82% specificity obtained in cross-validation and 80%/75% obtained in testing. In validation, progression to ophthalmopathy was predicted by the model with 70.59% sensitivity and 72.22% specificity, a median of about 6.4 months before onset. TCR V-J signatures able to tell the groups apart were searched for in a discovery cohort of 90 to 100 patients, of whom 43 had Graves' ophthalmopathy and around 57 had stable Graves' hyperthyroidism. Prospective prediction of ophthalmopathy was tested in an independent validation cohort of under 20 hyperthyroidism patients and 15 to 17 patients who later progressed to ophthalmopathy. The 90 or so discovery patients were randomly split 7:3 into training and test sets. In addition, the study compared T-cell repertoires in thyroid tissue and in blood from roughly six Graves' hyperthyroidism patients. Once sampling was done, hyperthyroidism patients were given methimazole at a starting dose of 30 mg daily, whereas ophthalmopathy patients were given high-dose intravenous methylprednisolone. Libraries were constructed in a second round of multiplex PCR, after which size selection and purification were performed. Paired-end sequencing of the libraries was performed with 100 bp reads on an Illumina HiSeq2000. SOAPnuke was used to process the raw data, with reads discarded if the reads contained adapters or uncalled bases, had a mean Phred below 15, or lacked an exact constant-primer or identifier match. High-quality paired reads were merged with COPE v1.2.5, and unique nucleotide sequences were defined as clonotypes. MiTCR v1.1 was used to align clonotypes to the IMGT TRBV, TRBD and TRBJ reference segments. Analysis was restricted to V-J combinations with a frequency above 0.0001, which covered about 99% of repertoires. A TCS score was defined as the ratio of F50 (clonal expansion) to E x V (chaos), with BLOSUM62-based TCRdist applied between CDR3 peptides within each V-J. Welch's t-statistics and random forest reduced around 520 V-J features to 10 to 15, which were used in a naive Bayes classifier (R e1071). No statistical method was used to fix the sample size in advance, and group allocation was not hidden from the investigators. The paper describes TCR Vbeta CDR3 sequencing of some 130 peripheral blood samples, made up of 40 to 45 ophthalmopathy patients, 70 to 75 hyperthyroidism patients and some 17 progressor patients.

The specimen was peripheral blood mononuclear cells (PBMCs), collected at new diagnosis, from a patient treated with antithyroid drugs. This sequence uses TRBV12-3 or TRBV12-4 and TRBJ2-1; possibly the D gene is TRBD2, per 6 matching bases. The sequence was obtained from a woman in her forties with Graves disease. Donor details come from another sample of the same person, matched by shared clones. The DNA sequence follows: TGTGCCAGCAGTAAGGGAGGTGAGCAGTTCTTC. Its amino acids are CASSKGGEQFF.